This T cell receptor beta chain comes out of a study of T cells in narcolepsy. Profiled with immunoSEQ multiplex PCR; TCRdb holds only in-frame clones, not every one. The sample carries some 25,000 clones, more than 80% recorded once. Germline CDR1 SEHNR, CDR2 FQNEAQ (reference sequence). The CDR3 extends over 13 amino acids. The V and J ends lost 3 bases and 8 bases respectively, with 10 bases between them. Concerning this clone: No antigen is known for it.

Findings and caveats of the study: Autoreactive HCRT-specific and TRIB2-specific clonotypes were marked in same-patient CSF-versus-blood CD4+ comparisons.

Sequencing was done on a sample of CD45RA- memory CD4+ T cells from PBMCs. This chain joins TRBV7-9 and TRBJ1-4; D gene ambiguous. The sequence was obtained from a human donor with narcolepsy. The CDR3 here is CASSFGGGEKLFF. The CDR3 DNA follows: TGTGCCAGCAGCTTCGGCGGAGGGGAAAAACTGTTTTTT.